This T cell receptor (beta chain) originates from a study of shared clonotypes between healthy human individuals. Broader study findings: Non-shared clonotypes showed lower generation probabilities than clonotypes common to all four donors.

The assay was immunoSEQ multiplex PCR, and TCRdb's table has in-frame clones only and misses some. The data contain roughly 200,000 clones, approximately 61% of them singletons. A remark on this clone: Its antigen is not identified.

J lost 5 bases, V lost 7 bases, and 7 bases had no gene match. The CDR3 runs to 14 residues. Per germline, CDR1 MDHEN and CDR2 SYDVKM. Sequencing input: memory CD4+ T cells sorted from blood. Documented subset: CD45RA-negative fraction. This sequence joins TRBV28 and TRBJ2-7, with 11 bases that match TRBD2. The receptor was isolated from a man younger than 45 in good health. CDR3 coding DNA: TGTGCCAGCACCACTTTAGCGGGAGGGGACGAGCAGTACTTC. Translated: CASTTLAGGDEQYF. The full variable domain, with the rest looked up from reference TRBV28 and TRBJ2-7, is DVKVTQSSRYLVKRTGEKVFLECVQDMDHENMFWYRQDPGLGLRLIYFSYDVKMKEKGDIPEGYSVSREKKERFSLILESASTNQTSMYLCASTTLAGGDEQYFGPGTRLTVT.